A single sample gave rise to the 7 T cell receptor beta chains below, sequenced in a study of early T cells in non-severe SARS-CoV-2 infection. TCRdb called the 5' RACE reads again in MiXCR, with one record for every CDR3 protein. In the table there are over 60,000 distinct CDR3 sequences, approximately 9.5% of which are singletons. The sample consisted of whole blood. All receptors derive from an adult who was a healthcare worker with PCR-confirmed SARS-CoV-2 infection or an uninfected control (not recorded which).

This chain joins TRBV7-9 and TRBJ2-5; no firm D call. The CDR3 has 16 residues. The ends were cut back, 4 bases at V and 1 base at J, with 16 bases in the middle. Germline loops: CDR1 SEHNR, CDR2 FQNEAQ (reference sequence). CDR3 nucleotides: TGTGCCAGCAGCTCTTTGTTAGAACTATTCCAAGAGACCCAGTACTTC. Translating it yields CASSSLLELFQETQYF.

This chain uses TRBV14 with TRBJ2-3; no clear D. The V gene's germline CDR1 is SGHDN and CDR2 FVKESK. The CDR3 runs 16 residues. Trimming removed 4 bases from V and 3 bases from J, with 17 bases in between. CDR3 sequence reads: CASSPPGFARTDTQYF. The CDR3 DNA reads as TGTGCCAGCAGCCCCCCCGGGTTCGCACGAACAGATACGCAGTATTTT.

J is TRBJ1-1 and V is TRBV7-8, with TRBD1 identical over 9 bases. The CDR3 is made up of 15 amino acids. With 4 bases clipped from V and 1 base from J, the junction kept 4 bases outside the gene matches. Germline V gene lookup returns CDR1 SGHVS and CDR2 FQNEAQ. The CDR3 loop is CASSYGTGSNTEAFF. For the CDR3, the DNA is TGTGCCAGCAGCTACGGGACAGGGTCGAACACTGAAGCTTTCTTT.

A few counts support this clonotype. The V and J genes are TRBV10-2 and TRBJ1-1; possible D gene TRBD1, 5 bases. Germline values: CDR1 WSHSY, CDR2 SAAADI. Deletions cut 1 base from V and 1 base from J, with 19 bases between. The CDR3 has 18 amino acids. CDR3 loop: CASSELGFLGASNTEAFF. CDR3 nucleotide sequence: TGCGCCAGCAGTGAGTTGGGATTCTTAGGGGCATCGAACACTGAAGCTTTCTTT.

This clonotype turned up a few times. V is TRBV15 and J is TRBJ2-1, with D possibly TRBD1 on 6 matching bases. Germline V gene data show CDR1 as LNHNV and CDR2 as YYDKDF (reference sequence). This CDR3 contains 14 residues. Trimming stripped 3 bases from V and 3 bases from J, with 9 bases between. The CDR3 region is CATSSQGIYNEQFF. CDR3 in DNA: TGTGCCACCAGCAGTCAGGGGATCTACAATGAGCAGTTCTTC.

This clonotype was counted ten times or more. J is TRBJ2-3 and V is TRBV29-1; D call uncertain. The CDR3 sequence is 11 residues long. The V gene lost 4 bases and the J gene lost 4 bases, with 6 bases spanning the gap. Germline assignment: CDR1 SQVTM and CDR2 ANQGSEA. The DNA of the CDR3 is TGCAGCGTTGCCCCCGCAGATACGCAGTATTTT. Residues: CSVAPADTQYF.

This clonotype has a count of ten or more. This chain connects TRBV2 to TRBJ2-1, with 12 bases fitting TRBD2. Per germline, CDR1 SNHLY and CDR2 FYNNEI. J gave up 0 bases and V 7 bases, and 7 bases lay outside the gene matches. The CDR3 sequence is 17 residues long. As DNA, the CDR3 is TGTGCCAGCATCCGACTAGCGGGGGTTAGCTCCTACAATGAGCAGTTCTTC. As protein: CASIRLAGVSSYNEQFF.